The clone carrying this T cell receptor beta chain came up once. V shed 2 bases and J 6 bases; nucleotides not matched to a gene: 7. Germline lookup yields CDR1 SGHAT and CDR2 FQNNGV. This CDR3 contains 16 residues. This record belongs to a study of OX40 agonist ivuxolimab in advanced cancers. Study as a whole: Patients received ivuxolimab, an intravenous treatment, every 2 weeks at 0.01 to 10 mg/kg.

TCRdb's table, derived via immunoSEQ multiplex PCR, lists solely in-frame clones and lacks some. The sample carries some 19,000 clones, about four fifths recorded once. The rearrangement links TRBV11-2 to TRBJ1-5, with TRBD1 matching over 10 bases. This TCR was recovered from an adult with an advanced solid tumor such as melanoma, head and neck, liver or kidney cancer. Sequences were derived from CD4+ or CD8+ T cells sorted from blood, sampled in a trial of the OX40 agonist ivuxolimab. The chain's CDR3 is CASSLSTGGFSQPQHF. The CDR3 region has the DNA TGTGCCAGCAGCTTATCGACAGGGGGCTTTAGTCAGCCCCAGCATTTT.